The 14 T cell receptor beta chains given below trace back to one sample, sequenced in a study of T cells in Graves' hyperthyroidism and ophthalmopathy. Researchers amplified the TCR beta CDR3 regions from RNA transcripts. First-round RT-PCR of the TCR CDR3 relied on the HTBI primer set. TCRdb reanalysed the multiplex PCR reads using MiXCR and keeps one entry per CDR3 protein. Among about 480,000 distinct CDR3 sequences listed, about 24% were seen once. The sequenced sample consisted of blood. The receptor set was obtained from a woman aged 25 to 39 with Graves' ophthalmopathy.

Many counts were recorded for this clonotype. The chain uses TRBV7-2 and TRBJ1-5; possibly TRBD1 for D (6 bases). The CDR3 totals 15 residues. Germline V gene lookup returns CDR1 SGHTA and CDR2 FQGNSA. Trimming left V 3 bases short and J 2 bases short, with 11 bases between. In nucleotides, the CDR3 is TGTGCCAGCAGCTTTCAGGGGATTGGCAATCAGCCCCAGCATTTT. It translates to CASSFQGIGNQPQHF.

The sample holds many counts of this clonotype. The rearrangement uses TRBV15 and TRBJ2-2, with D possibly TRBD2 on 6 matching bases. V lost 2 bases to trimming and J lost 5 bases, with 12 bases between them. Per germline, CDR1 LNHNV and CDR2 YYDKDF (reference sequence). CDR3 length: 15 amino acids. The CDR3 loop is CATSRSGVETGELFF. For the CDR3, the DNA is TGTGCCACCAGCAGATCGGGGGTGGAAACCGGGGAGCTGTTTTTT.

The gene calls are TRBV20-1 and TRBJ1-2; D uncertain. V dropped 3 bases and J dropped 5 bases, with 13 bases sitting between them. The CDR3 is made up of 13 amino acids. Per germline, CDR1 DFQATT and CDR2 SNEGSKA (reference sequence). Written as DNA, the CDR3 is TGCAGTGCTAGCCCGTTGGGGAGATATGGCTACACCTTC. Translation gives CSASPLGRYGYTF.

Ten or more counts support this clonotype. J is TRBJ1-1 and V is TRBV6-2 or TRBV6-3, with 7 bases aligning to TRBD1. V shed 6 bases, J shed 6 bases, and the junction held 10 bases outside the gene matches. The CDR3 extends over 14 amino acids. Germline V CDR1 and CDR2: MNHEY, SVGEGT. The CDR3 coding sequence is TGTGCCAGCAGAGCGACAGGGTATATCGCTGAAGCTTTCTTT. Encoded protein: CASRATGYIAEAFF.

This clonotype has just a few counts. This sequence joins TRBV20-1 and TRBJ1-5; the D gene is possibly TRBD1 (5 bases). Germline V gene data show CDR1 as DFQATT and CDR2 as SNEGSKA (reference sequence). The CDR3 is 16 amino acids. Trimming stripped 0 bases from V and 1 base from J, with 13 bases between. The CDR3 reads CSARERDRWSNQPQHF. The CDR3 DNA reads TGCAGTGCTAGAGAAAGGGACCGGTGGAGCAATCAGCCCCAGCATTTT.

V usage is TRBV27 and J usage is TRBJ2-3; D might be TRBD1 or TRBD2, each matching 5 bases. Germline CDR1 and CDR2: MNHEY and SMNVEV (reference sequence). The V end lost 5 bases, the J end lost 0 bases, and 9 bases lay between the germline ends. The CDR3 covers 14 residues. The CDR3 loop is CASSEGRSTDTQYF. CDR3 nucleotide sequence: TGTGCCAGCAGTGAGGGGCGAAGCACAGATACGCAGTATTTT.

This clonotype was observed a handful of times. The chain employs TRBV6-2 or TRBV6-3 and TRBJ1-5; 8 positions match TRBD1. The germline V gene encodes CDR1 MNHEY and CDR2 SVGEGT. The CDR3 spans 17 residues. Germline trimming cut 2 bases from V and 3 bases from J; bases unmatched to any gene: 9. The chain's CDR3 is CASSYNTGGGDNQPQHF. As DNA, the CDR3 is TGTGCCAGCAGTTACAATACAGGGGGGGGTGACAATCAGCCCCAGCATTTT.

This clonotype was seen repeatedly, ten times or more. This chain uses TRBV12-3 or TRBV12-4 with TRBJ1-2; no clear D gene. This CDR3 is built from 14 residues. The V end lost 3 bases, the J end lost 4 bases, and 12 bases lay between the germline ends. This chain's CDR3 is CASSFRRASYGYTF. The CDR3 nucleotides are TGTGCCAGCAGTTTTCGGAGAGCTTCCTATGGCTACACCTTC.

This clonotype was picked up many times. This chain links TRBV6-5 with TRBJ2-5; 9 bases agree with TRBD2. Germline CDR1 is MNHEY and CDR2 is SVGAGI. V was pared by 0 bases and J by 9 bases, with 8 bases of the junction left unmatched. This CDR3 comprises 15 residues. CDR3: CASSYSLAGVGSQYF. Here the CDR3 DNA reads TGTGCCAGCAGTTACTCGTTAGCGGGAGTGGGGTCCCAGTACTTC.

This chain joins TRBV7-2 and TRBJ2-5; D ambiguous. V was cut by 6 bases and J by 0 bases, with 5 bases left in between. CDR3 length: 12 amino acids. Germline assignment: CDR1 SGHTA and CDR2 FQGNSA. The CDR3 region is CASRKNQETQYF. CDR3 DNA sequence: TGTGCCAGCAGAAAAAACCAAGAGACCCAGTACTTC.

This clonotype was seen at least ten times. The gene calls are TRBV7-3 and TRBJ2-2, with a tentative D call TRBD1 (5 bases). V lost 4 bases and J lost 8, with 20 bases in between. CDR3 length: 16 amino acids. Germline CDR1 is SGHTA and CDR2 is FQGTGA. This CDR3 reads CASSSGHYELGGELFF. CDR3 nucleotide sequence: TGTGCCAGCAGCTCAGGACACTACGAGCTAGGAGGGGAGCTGTTTTTT.

This clonotype has ten or more counts. The gene calls are TRBV15 and TRBJ2-7; D is unresolved. Germline CDR1 is LNHNV and CDR2 is YYDKDF (reference sequence). There are 15 residues in the CDR3. Trimming shortened V by 4 bases and J by 2 bases, and 15 bases separated the two germline ends. This CDR3 reads CATSISPLGAYEQYF. DNA of the CDR3: TGTGCCACCAGCATTTCTCCCCTTGGGGCCTACGAGCAGTACTTC.

The rearrangement joins TRBV2 to TRBJ1-5; 7 bases line up with TRBD1. This CDR3 has 18 amino acids. CDR1 is SNHLY, CDR2 FYNNEI, per germline. After removal of 6 bases from V and 0 bases from J, the junction contained 14 bases not matched to a gene. CDR3 loop: CASSDPGTAFYSNQPQHF. The CDR3 region has the DNA TGTGCCAGCAGCGATCCCGGGACAGCGTTTTATAGCAATCAGCCCCAGCATTTT.

The chain combines TRBV20-1 with TRBJ2-7; D tentatively fits TRBD1 or TRBD2 (5 bases each). V lost 3 bases, J lost 4 bases, and 16 bases lay in between. Germline lookup yields CDR1 DFQATT and CDR2 SNEGSKA (reference sequence). This CDR3 is built from 14 residues. The CDR3 nucleotides read TGCAGTGCTAGCGGGGACCAAAAACCTTACGAGCAGTACTTC. It codes for CSASGDQKPYEQYF.